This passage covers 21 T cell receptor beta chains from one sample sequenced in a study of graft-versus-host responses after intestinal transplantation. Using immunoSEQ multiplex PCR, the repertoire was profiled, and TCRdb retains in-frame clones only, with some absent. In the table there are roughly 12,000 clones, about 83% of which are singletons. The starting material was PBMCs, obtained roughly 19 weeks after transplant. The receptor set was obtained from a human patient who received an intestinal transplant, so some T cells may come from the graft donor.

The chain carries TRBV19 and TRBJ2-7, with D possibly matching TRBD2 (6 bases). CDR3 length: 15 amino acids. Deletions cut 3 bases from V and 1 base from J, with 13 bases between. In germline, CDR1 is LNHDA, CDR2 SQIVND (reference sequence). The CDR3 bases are TGTGCCAGTAGTATCGGGAGCGGACCGTCCTACGAGCAGTACTTC. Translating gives CASSIGSGPSYEQYF.

In nucleotides, the CDR3 is TGTGCCAGCAGTGTGGGACTAGCGGGAGGATCAGATACGCAGTATTTT. This sequence encodes CASSVGLAGGSDTQYF. The chain uses TRBV6-4 and TRBJ2-3, with 15 bases identical to TRBD2. With 4 bases clipped from V and 4 bases from J, the junction kept 3 bases outside the gene matches. This CDR3 region has 16 residues. Per germline, CDR1 MRHNA and CDR2 SNTAGT.

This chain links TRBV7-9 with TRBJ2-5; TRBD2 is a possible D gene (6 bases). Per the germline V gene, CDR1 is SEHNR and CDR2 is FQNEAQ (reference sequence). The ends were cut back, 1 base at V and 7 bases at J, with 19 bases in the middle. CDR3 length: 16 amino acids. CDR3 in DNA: TGTGCCAGCAGCTTAGTGTCTAGCGACCCGAGGGGGACCCAGTACTTC. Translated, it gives CASSLVSSDPRGTQYF.

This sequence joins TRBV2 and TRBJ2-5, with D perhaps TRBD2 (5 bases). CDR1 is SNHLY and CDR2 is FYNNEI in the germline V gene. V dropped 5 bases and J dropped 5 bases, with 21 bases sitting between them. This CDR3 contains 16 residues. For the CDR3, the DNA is TGTGCCAGCAGTCCTTATAGCTTGGGGAGTGGGGAGACCCAGTACTTC. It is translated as CASSPYSLGSGETQYF.

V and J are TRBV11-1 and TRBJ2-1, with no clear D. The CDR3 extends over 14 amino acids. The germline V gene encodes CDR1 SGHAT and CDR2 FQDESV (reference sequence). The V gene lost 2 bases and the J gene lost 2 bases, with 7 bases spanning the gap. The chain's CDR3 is CASSLKLAYNEQFF. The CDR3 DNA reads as TGTGCCAGCAGCTTAAAGCTAGCCTACAATGAGCAGTTCTTC.

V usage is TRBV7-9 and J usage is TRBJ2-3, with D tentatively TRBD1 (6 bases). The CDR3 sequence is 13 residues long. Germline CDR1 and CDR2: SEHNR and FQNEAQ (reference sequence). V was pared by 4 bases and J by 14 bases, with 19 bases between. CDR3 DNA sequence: TGTGCCAGCAGCTCCTCTCTGGGGGCGGAACCGTATTTT. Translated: CASSSSLGAEPYF.

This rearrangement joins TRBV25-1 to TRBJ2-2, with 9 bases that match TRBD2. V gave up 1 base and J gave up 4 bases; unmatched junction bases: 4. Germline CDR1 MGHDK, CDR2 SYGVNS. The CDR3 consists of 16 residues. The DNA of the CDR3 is TGTGCCAGCAGTGAATCCCTAGCGGGGCCCACCGGGGAGCTGTTTTTT. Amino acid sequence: CASSESLAGPTGELFF.

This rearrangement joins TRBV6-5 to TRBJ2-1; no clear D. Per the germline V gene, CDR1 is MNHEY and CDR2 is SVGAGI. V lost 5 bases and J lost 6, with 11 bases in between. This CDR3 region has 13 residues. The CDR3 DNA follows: TGTGCCAGCAGTCCCGGATTTAGCAATGAGCAGTTCTTC. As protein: CASSPGFSNEQFF.

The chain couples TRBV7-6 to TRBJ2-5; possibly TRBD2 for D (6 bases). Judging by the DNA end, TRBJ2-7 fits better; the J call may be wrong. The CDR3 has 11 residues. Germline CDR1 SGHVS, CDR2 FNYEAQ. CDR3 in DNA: TGTGCCAGCGCGGAGGGATACGAGCAGTACTTC. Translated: CASAEGYEQYF.

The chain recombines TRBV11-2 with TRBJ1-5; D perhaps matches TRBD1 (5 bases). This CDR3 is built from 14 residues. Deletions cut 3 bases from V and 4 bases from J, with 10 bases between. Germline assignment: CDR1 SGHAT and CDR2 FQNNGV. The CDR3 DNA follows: TGTGCCAGCAGCTTGAAAGGGACGAATCAGCCCCAGCATTTT. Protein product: CASSLKGTNQPQHF.

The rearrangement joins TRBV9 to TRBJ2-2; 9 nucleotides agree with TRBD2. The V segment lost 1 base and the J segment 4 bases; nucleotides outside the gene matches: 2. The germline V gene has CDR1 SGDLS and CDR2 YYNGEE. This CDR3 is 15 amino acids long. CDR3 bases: TGTGCCAGCAGCGTATCGGGACTAGCCACCGGGGAGCTGTTTTTT. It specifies CASSVSGLATGELFF.

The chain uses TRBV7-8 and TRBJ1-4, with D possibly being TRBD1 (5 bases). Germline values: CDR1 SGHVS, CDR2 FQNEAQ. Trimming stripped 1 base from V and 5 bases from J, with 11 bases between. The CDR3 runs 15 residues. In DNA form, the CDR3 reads TGTGCCAGCAGCTTAGTCCTCGCAGGGAATGAAAAACTGTTTTTT. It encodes CASSLVLAGNEKLFF.

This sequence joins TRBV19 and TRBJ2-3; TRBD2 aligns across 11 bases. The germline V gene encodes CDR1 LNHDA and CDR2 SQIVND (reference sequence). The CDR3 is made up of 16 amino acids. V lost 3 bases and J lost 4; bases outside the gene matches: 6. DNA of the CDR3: TGTGCCAGTAGTATCCAACTAGCGGGAGAACCAGATACGCAGTATTTT. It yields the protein CASSIQLAGEPDTQYF.

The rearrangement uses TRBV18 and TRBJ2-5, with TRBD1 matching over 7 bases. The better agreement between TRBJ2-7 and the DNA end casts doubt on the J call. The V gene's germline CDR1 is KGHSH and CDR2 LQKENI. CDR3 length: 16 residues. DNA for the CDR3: TGTGCCAGCTCAAGAGTTCGCGACAGGGATCCGAACGAGCAGTACTTC. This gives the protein CASSRVRDRDPNEQYF.

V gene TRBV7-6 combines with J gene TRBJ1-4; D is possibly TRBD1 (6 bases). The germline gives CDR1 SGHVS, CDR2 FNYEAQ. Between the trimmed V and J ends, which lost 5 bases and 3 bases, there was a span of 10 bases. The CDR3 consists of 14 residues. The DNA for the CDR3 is TGTGCCAGCAGCGCAGGGGTAGCTAATGAAAAACTGTTTTTT. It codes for CASSAGVANEKLFF.

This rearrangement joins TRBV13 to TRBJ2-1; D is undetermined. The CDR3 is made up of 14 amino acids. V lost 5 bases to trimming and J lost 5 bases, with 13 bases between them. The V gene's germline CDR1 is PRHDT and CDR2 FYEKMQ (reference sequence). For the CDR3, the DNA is TGTGCCAGCAGCACCCGAGCTGCCCACAATGAGCAGTTCTTC. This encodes CASSTRAAHNEQFF.

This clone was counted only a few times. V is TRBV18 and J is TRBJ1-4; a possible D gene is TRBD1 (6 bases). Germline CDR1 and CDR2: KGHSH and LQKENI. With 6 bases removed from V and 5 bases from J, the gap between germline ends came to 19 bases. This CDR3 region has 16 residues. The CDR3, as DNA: TGTGCCAGCTCGGCAGGACTGCCGGGGGCGAATGAAAAACTGTTTTTT. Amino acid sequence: CASSAGLPGANEKLFF.

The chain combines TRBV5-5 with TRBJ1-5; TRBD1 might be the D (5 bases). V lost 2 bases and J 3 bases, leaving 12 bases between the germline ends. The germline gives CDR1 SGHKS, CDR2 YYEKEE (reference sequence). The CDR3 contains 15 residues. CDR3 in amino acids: CASSLSAGINQPQHF. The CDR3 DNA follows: TGTGCCAGCAGCTTATCGGCAGGGATCAATCAGCCCCAGCATTTT.

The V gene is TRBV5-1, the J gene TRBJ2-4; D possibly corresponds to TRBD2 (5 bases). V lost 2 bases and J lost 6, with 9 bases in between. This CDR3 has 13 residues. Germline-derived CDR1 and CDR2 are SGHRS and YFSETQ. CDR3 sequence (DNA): TGCGCCAGCAGCTTTGCGGGCCCAAACATTCAGTACTTC. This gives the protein CASSFAGPNIQYF.

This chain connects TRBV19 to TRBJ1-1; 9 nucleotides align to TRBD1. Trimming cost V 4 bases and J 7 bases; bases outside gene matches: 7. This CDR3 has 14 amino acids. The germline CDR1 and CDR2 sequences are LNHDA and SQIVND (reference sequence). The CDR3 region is CASSTQDRGGEAFF. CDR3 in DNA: TGTGCCAGTAGTACCCAGGACAGGGGAGGTGAAGCTTTCTTT.

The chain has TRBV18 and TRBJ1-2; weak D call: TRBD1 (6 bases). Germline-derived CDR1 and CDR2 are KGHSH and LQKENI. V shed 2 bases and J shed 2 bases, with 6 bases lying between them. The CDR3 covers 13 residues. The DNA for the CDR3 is TGTGCCAGCTCACCAACAGGGAACTATGGCTACACCTTC. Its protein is CASSPTGNYGYTF.